Listed here are 24 T cell receptor beta chains from one sample, sequenced in a study of T-cell memory formation after mild COVID-19. MiXCR, applied by TCRdb to the 5' RACE reads, yields one record per CDR3 protein. The sample shows about 560,000 distinct CDR3 sequences, about 20% of them seen only once. The sequenced sample consisted of PBMCs or a T cell subset sorted from them (not recorded which). These receptor sequences come from an adult woman who had mild COVID-19 (a few samples of this study predate the infection). Cell type and time point are not known.

This clonotype was recorded many times. The chain carries TRBV6-2 or TRBV6-3 and TRBJ2-1, with a possible D match to TRBD2 (6 bases). Looked up from germline, CDR1 is MNHEY and CDR2 is SVGEGT. Trimming cost V 2 bases and J 6 bases, with 8 bases left between them. CDR3 length: 13 amino acids. In DNA form, the CDR3 reads TGTGCCAGCAGTTACACTAGCTTCAATGAGCAGTTCTTC. Translated, it gives CASSYTSFNEQFF.

The chain uses TRBV24-1 and TRBJ2-1; 12 nucleotides match TRBD1. J lost 7 bases, V lost 3 bases, and 12 bases had no gene match. The CDR3 consists of 18 residues. Germline V gives CDR1 KGHDR, CDR2 SFDVKD. CDR3 sequence reads: CATSDTSPGQGAWNEQFF. As DNA, the CDR3 is TGTGCCACCAGTGATACGTCCCCGGGACAGGGGGCCTGGAATGAGCAGTTCTTC.

The chain links TRBV2 to TRBJ2-3; 10 bases are a match to TRBD2. From germline, CDR1 is SNHLY and CDR2 FYNNEI. V trimming: 2 bases; J trimming: 2 bases; junction bases outside the gene matches: 10. The CDR3 has 18 amino acids. The CDR3 DNA sequence: TGTGCCAGCAGTGAAAGGGGCAGAACTAGCGGGGTCACAGATACGCAGTATTTT. Encoded protein: CASSERGRTSGVTDTQYF.

The rearrangement joins TRBV29-1 to TRBJ2-3; TRBD1 agrees at 7 bases. Unmatched junction bases numbered 7, after V lost 2 bases and J lost 2 bases. Germline V gives CDR1 SQVTM, CDR2 ANQGSEA. The CDR3 covers 15 residues. CDR3 sequence: CSVEWARGYTDTQYF. In DNA form, the CDR3 reads TGCAGCGTTGAATGGGCCAGGGGGTACACAGATACGCAGTATTTT.

The rearrangement joins TRBV30 to TRBJ1-2; TRBD1 is a possible D gene (5 bases). From germline, CDR1 is GTSNPN and CDR2 SVGIG (reference sequence). This CDR3 contains 11 residues. V was clipped by 2 bases and J by 5 bases, with 6 bases between them. The CDR3 here is CAWSRGYGYTF. As DNA, the CDR3 is TGTGCCTGGAGTCGGGGGTATGGCTACACCTTC.

This clonotype has only a few counts. CDR3 nucleotides: TGTGCCAGCAGCTTCGGGGGGCTTGACCAAGAGACCCAGTACTTC. The encoded protein is CASSFGGLDQETQYF. The chain carries TRBV11-3 and TRBJ2-5, with D perhaps TRBD2 (7 bases). V was pared by 3 bases and J by 0 bases, with 11 bases between. The germline V gene encodes CDR1 SGHNT and CDR2 YENEEA. The CDR3 has 15 amino acids.

This clonotype occurred a few times. J is TRBJ1-2 and V is TRBV4-2, with D unclear. V was clipped by 8 bases and J by 4 bases, with 32 bases between them. CDR3 length: 19 residues. CDR1 is LGHNA, CDR2 YNFKEQ, per germline. CDR3 in amino acids: CASLTRLISSGQASYGYTF. The CDR3 DNA reads TGTGCCAGCCTCACCCGTTTAATTTCGTCGGGCCAGGCCAGCTATGGCTACACCTTC.

The chain recombines TRBV19 with TRBJ2-2, with D perhaps matching TRBD1 or TRBD2 (5 bases each). The CDR3 sequence is 15 residues long. Trimming stripped 2 bases from V and 6 bases from J, with 13 bases between. Germline loops: CDR1 LNHDA, CDR2 SQIVND (reference sequence). CDR3 DNA sequence: TGTGCCAGTAGTATATTGTGGGACCGACCCGGGGAGCTGTTTTTT. This gives the protein CASSILWDRPGELFF.

The V and J genes are TRBV2 and TRBJ1-6; D ambiguous. Germline V lookup: CDR1 SNHLY, CDR2 FYNNEI. This CDR3 is built from 13 residues. With 6 bases removed from V and 8 bases from J, the gap between germline ends came to 11 bases. The CDR3 DNA follows: TGTGCCAGCAGCCACCGGAGGGATTCACCCCTCCACTTT. It translates to CASSHRRDSPLHF.

This clonotype has a handful of counts. J is TRBJ1-1 and V is TRBV9, with 10 nucleotides matching TRBD1. The CDR3 extends over 15 amino acids. V shed 3 bases, J shed 5 bases, and the junction held 7 bases outside the gene matches. Per the germline V gene, CDR1 is SGDLS and CDR2 is YYNGEE. For the CDR3, the DNA is TGTGCCAGCAGCGCCTCGACAGGGGGCGGGACTGAAGCTTTCTTT. Translation gives CASSASTGGGTEAFF.

This clonotype was recorded a few times. The chain recombines TRBV6-5 with TRBJ2-1; 10 nucleotides align to TRBD2. The germline V gene has CDR1 MNHEY and CDR2 SVGAGI. This CDR3 comprises 20 residues. V was pared by 5 bases and J by 0 bases, with 16 bases of the junction left unmatched. CDR3 coding DNA: TGTGCCAGCAGTACCCGGGGTAGCGGGGGGAAGGGGAGCTCCTACAATGAGCAGTTCTTC. This gives the protein CASSTRGSGGKGSSYNEQFF.

V is TRBV20-1 and J is TRBJ1-3; D might be TRBD1 (5 bases). Germline V gene data show CDR1 as DFQATT and CDR2 as SNEGSKA (reference sequence). CDR3 length: 15 amino acids. V was shortened by 3 bases and J by 0 bases, with 12 bases between the two germline ends. The chain's CDR3 is CSASGRASSGNTIYF. As DNA, the CDR3 is TGCAGTGCTAGCGGCAGGGCCTCCTCTGGAAACACCATATATTTT.

The sample holds a few counts of this clonotype. This chain connects TRBV9 to TRBJ2-7; possibly TRBD2 for D (7 bases). Germline V gives CDR1 SGDLS, CDR2 YYNGEE. This CDR3 spans 14 amino acids. Trimming shortened V by 4 bases and J by 2 bases, and 13 bases separated the two germline ends. CDR3 loop: CASSQGGGTYEQYF. The CDR3 DNA is TGTGCCAGCAGCCAAGGGGGAGGGACCTACGAGCAGTACTTC.

This clonotype occurred once. The rearrangement uses TRBV7-2 and TRBJ1-2; 12 bases are a match to TRBD1. Germline assignment: CDR1 SGHTA and CDR2 FQGNSA. This CDR3 contains 16 residues. V shed 2 bases, J shed 5 bases, and the junction held 6 bases outside the gene matches. The CDR3 DNA sequence: TGTGCCAGCAGCTTACCGGGACAGGGGGCGTTTTATGGCTACACCTTC. Translating gives CASSLPGQGAFYGYTF.

V gene TRBV12-3 or TRBV12-4 combines with J gene TRBJ2-3; tentatively, D is TRBD1 (5 bases). Trimming left V 3 bases short and J 1 base short, with 8 bases between. The CDR3 runs to 14 residues. Here the CDR3 DNA reads TGTGCCAGCAGTTTTATCAGGGGCACAGATACGCAGTATTTT. It specifies CASSFIRGTDTQYF.

Only a few counts were recorded for this clonotype. V is TRBV27 and J is TRBJ1-1; 9 positions agree with TRBD1. V lost 5 bases and J lost 5; bases outside the gene matches: 6. CDR3 length: 14 amino acids. CDR1 is MNHEY, CDR2 SMNVEV, per germline (reference sequence). The DNA of the CDR3 is TGTGCCAGCAGTGACGGACAGGGGCCTACTGAAGCTTTCTTT. Residues: CASSDGQGPTEAFF.

This clonotype was observed a few times. This rearrangement joins TRBV9 to TRBJ2-2; D ambiguous. This CDR3 spans 14 amino acids. The germline V gene encodes CDR1 SGDLS and CDR2 YYNGEE. Deletions cut 1 base from V and 2 bases from J, with 6 bases between. CDR3 amino acids: CASSVSTNTGELFF. The CDR3 DNA follows: TGTGCCAGCAGCGTAAGCACCAACACCGGGGAGCTGTTTTTT.

This clonotype was seen more than once but under ten times. The chain is built from TRBV7-9 and TRBJ1-1; D is unresolved. The germline CDR1 and CDR2 sequences are SEHNR and FQNEAQ (reference sequence). The CDR3 totals 15 residues. Trimming cost V 3 bases and J 1 base, with 12 bases left between them. CDR3 amino acids: CASSLAHMGNTEAFF. The CDR3 DNA sequence: TGTGCCAGCAGCTTGGCCCACATGGGGAACACTGAAGCTTTCTTT.

This clonotype appeared a few times. The chain couples TRBV7-2 to TRBJ2-7; D is undetermined. This CDR3 is 13 amino acids long. V was shortened by 4 bases and J by 9 bases, with 16 bases between the two germline ends. Per germline, CDR1 SGHTA and CDR2 FQGNSA. The CDR3 here is CASSSYIGPAQYF. Here the CDR3 DNA reads TGTGCCAGCAGCTCGTATATTGGCCCCGCGCAGTACTTC.

This chain connects TRBV3-1 to TRBJ2-1, with 9 bases aligning to TRBD1. With V trimmed by 0 bases and J by 3 bases, 9 bases remained unmatched. The CDR3 runs 18 residues. Per the germline V gene, CDR1 is LGHDT and CDR2 is YNNKEL (reference sequence). DNA of the CDR3: TGTGCCAGCAGCCAAGAAGCCCTTCGGGACAGGGACTACAATGAGCAGTTCTTC. Protein: CASSQEALRDRDYNEQFF.

V is TRBV5-5 and J is TRBJ1-6; 7 bases align to TRBD1. Germline CDR1 reads SGHKS; CDR2 reads YYEKEE (reference sequence). Trimming cost V 4 bases and J 7 bases; bases outside gene matches: 8. The CDR3 runs to 15 residues. The CDR3 loop is CASSALGQENSPLHF. The DNA of the CDR3 is TGTGCCAGCAGCGCCCTCGGACAGGAGAATTCACCCCTCCACTTT.

J is TRBJ2-3 and V is TRBV7-2; TRBD1 aligns across 10 bases. The CDR3 runs to 14 residues. Germline V gene lookup returns CDR1 SGHTA and CDR2 FQGNSA. Germline trimming cut 4 bases from V and 8 bases from J; bases unmatched to any gene: 6. In DNA, the CDR3 is TGTGCCAGCAGCTCCAGGGACAGGGGAGGTACGCAGTATTTT. This sequence encodes CASSSRDRGGTQYF. The whole variable domain, remainder taken from reference TRBV7-2 and TRBJ2-3, is GAGVSQSPSNKVTEKGKDVELRCDPISGHTALYWYRQSLGQGLEFLIYFQGNSAPDKSGLPSDRFSAERTGGSVSTLTIQRTQQEDSAVYLCASSSRDRGGTQYFGPGTRLTVL.

The sample holds a few counts of this clonotype. The chain joins TRBV7-2 to TRBJ2-7, with 10 bases that match TRBD1. The germline CDR1 and CDR2 sequences are SGHTA and FQGNSA. The length of the CDR3 is 14 residues. The V segment lost 4 bases and the J segment 7 bases; nucleotides outside the gene matches: 7. The CDR3 loop reads CASSSTGGAGEQYF. DNA of the CDR3: TGTGCCAGCAGCTCGACAGGGGGCGCCGGGGAGCAGTACTTC.

This clonotype was detected a few times. The V and J genes are TRBV5-1 and TRBJ1-6; 8 bases align to TRBD1. J lost 13 bases, V lost 3 bases, and 6 bases had no gene match. CDR3 length: 13 residues. Per the germline V gene, CDR1 is SGHRS and CDR2 is YFSETQ. CDR3 DNA: TGCGCCAGCAGCTCCGGGACAGGTCAGCCCCTCCACTTT. It translates to CASSSGTGQPLHF. Together with reference TRBV5-1 and TRBJ1-6, the CDR3 gives the full variable domain: KAGVTQTPRYLIKTRGQQVTLSCSPISGHRSVSWYQQTPGQGLQFLFEYFSETQRNKGNFPGRFSGRQFSNSRSEMNVSTLELGDSALYLCASSSGTGQPLHFGNGTRLTVT.